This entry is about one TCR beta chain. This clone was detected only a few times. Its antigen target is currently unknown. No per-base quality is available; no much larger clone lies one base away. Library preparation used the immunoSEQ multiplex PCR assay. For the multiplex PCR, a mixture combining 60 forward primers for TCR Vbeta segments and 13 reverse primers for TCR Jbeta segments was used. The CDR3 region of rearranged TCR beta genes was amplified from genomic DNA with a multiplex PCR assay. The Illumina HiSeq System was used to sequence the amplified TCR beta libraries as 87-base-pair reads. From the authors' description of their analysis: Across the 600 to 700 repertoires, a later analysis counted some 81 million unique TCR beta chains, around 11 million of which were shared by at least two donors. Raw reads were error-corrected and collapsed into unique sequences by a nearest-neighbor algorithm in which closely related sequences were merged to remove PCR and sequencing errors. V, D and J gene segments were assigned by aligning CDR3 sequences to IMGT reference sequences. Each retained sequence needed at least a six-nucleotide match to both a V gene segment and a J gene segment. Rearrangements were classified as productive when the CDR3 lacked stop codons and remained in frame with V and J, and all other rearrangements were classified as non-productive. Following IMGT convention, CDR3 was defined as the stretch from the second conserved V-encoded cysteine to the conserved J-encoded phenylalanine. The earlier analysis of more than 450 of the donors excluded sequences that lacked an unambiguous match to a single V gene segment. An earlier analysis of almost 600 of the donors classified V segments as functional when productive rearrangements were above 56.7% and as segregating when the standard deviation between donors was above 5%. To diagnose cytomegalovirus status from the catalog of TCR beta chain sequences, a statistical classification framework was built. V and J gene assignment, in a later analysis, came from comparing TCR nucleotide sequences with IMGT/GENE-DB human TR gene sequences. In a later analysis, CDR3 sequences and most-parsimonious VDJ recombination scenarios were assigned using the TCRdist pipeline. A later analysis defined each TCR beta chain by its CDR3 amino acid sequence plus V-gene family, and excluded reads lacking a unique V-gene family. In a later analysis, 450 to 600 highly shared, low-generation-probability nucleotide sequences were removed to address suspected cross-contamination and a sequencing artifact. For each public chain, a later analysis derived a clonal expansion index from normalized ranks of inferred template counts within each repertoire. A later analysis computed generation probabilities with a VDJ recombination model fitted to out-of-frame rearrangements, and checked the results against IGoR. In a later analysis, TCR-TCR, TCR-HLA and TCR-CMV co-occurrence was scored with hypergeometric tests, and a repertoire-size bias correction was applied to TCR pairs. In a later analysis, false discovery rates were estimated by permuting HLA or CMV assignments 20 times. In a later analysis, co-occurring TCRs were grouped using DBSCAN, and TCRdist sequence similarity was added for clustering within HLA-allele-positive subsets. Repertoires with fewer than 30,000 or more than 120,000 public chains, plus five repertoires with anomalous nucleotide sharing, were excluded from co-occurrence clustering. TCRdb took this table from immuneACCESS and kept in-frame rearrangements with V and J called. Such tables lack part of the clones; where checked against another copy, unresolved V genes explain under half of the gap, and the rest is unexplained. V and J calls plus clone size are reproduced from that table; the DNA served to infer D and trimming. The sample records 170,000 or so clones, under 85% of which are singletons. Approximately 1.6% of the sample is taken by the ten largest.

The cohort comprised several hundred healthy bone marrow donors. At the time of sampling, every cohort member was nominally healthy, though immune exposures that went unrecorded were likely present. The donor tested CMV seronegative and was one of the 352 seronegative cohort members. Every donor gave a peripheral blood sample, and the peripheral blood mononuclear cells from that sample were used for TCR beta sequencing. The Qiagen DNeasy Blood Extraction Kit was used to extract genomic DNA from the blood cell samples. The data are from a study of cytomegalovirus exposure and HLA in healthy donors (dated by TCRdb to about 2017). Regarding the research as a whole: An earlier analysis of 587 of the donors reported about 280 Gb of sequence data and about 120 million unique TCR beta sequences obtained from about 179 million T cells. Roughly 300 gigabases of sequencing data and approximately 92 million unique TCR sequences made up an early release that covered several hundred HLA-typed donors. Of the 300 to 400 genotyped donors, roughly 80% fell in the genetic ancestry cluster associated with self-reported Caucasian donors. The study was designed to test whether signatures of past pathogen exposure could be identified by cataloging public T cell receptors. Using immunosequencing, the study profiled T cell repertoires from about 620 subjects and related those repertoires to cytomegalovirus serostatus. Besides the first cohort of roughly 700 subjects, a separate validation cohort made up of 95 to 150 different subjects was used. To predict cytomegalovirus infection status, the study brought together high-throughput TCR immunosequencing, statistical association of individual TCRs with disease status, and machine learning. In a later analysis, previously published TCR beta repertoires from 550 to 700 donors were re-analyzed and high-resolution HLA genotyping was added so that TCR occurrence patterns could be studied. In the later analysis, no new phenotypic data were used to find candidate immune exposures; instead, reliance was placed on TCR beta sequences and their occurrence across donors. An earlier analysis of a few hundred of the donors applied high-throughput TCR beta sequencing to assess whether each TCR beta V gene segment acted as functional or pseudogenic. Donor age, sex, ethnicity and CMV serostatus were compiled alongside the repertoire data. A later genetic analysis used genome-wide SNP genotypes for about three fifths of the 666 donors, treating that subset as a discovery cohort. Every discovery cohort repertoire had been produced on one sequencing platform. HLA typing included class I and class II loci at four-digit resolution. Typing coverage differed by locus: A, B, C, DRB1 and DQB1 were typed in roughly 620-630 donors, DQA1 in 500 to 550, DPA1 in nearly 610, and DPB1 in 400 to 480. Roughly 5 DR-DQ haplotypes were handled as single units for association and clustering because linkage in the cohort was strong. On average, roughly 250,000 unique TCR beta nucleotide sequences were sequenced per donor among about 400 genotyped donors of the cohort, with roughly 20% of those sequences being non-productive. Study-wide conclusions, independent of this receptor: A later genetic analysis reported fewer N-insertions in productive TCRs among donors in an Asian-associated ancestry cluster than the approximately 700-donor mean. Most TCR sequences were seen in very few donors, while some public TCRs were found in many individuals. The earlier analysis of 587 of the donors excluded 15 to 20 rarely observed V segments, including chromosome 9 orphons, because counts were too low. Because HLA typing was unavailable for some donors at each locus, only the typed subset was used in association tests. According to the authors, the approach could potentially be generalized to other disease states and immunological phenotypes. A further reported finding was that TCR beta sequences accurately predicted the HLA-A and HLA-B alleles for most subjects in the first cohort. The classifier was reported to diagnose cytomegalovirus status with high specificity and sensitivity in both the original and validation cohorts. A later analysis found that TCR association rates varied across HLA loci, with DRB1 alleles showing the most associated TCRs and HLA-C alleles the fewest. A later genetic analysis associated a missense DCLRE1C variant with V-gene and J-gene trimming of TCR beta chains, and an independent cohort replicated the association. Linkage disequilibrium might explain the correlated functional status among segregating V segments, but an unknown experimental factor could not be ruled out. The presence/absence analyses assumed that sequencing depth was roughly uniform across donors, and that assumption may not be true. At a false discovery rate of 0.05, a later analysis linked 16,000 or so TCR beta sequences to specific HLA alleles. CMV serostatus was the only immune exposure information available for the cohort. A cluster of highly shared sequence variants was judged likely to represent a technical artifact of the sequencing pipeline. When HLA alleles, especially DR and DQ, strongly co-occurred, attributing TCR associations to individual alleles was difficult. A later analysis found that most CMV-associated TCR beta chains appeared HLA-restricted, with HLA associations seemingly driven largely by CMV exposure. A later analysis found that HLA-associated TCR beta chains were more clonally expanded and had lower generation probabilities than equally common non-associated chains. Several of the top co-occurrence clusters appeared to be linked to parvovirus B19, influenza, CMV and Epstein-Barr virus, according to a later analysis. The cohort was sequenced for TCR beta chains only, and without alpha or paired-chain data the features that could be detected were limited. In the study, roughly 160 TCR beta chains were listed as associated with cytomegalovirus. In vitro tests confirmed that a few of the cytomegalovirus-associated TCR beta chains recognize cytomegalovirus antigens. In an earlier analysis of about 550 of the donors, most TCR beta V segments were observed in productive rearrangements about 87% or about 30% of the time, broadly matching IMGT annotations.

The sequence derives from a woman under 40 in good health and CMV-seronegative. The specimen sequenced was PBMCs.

DNA sequence: TGTGCCAGCAGTTATGGGCCAGACCTTTACTATGGCTACACCTTC. Its protein product is CASSYGPDLYYGYTF. The chain couples TRBV6-5 to TRBJ1-2; the D gene identity is not certain. The CDR3 goes from the cysteine to the phenylalanine over 15 residues. The only DNA kept is the CDR3, 45 bases in frame from the first base. V is shortened by 3 bases, J by 3 bases, and the region joining them spans 14 bases. The germline V gene encodes CDR1 MNHEY and CDR2 SVGAGI.